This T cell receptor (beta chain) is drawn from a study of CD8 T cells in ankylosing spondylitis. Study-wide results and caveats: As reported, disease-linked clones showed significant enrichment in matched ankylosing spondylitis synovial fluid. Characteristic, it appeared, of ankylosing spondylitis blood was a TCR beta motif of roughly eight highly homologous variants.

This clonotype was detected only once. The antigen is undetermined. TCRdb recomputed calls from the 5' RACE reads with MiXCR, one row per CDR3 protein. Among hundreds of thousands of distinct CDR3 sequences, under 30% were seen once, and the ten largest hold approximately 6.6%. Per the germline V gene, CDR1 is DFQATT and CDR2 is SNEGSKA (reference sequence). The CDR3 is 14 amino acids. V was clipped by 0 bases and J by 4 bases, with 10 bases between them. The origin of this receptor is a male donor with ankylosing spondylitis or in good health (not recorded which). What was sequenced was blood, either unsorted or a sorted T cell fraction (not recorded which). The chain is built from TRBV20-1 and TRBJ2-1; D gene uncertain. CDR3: CSARDRKGYNEQFF. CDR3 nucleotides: TGCAGTGCTAGAGATCGAAAAGGGTACAATGAGCAGTTCTTC.